Here is one TCR beta chain with its context. The data are from a study of beta chain features in type 1 diabetes. Reverse transcription of all isolated RNA meant that expressed TCRB transcripts were sequenced. Measured with immunoSEQ multiplex PCR; TCRdb has only the in-frame clones, and not every one. Counted here are 200,000 to 250,000 clones, 9.6% occurring once; the ten biggest clones make up about 0.03%. The receptor's source is a woman between 18 and 29 years old in good health. The sample was naive CD4+ T cells from blood.

In DNA, the CDR3 is TGTGCCGGACGAGCAGACGGGCGGGGGACTAGCACAGATACGCAGTATTTT. Translated: CAGRADGRGTSTDTQYF. The rearrangement joins TRBV2 to TRBJ2-3, with 7 bases identical to TRBD2. Looked up from germline, CDR1 is SNHLY and CDR2 is FYNNEI. The CDR3 totals 17 residues. J was trimmed by 0 bases and V by 11 bases; bases with no gene match: 17.